What follows describes a single T cell receptor beta chain. The antigen remains unidentified. The sample comes from a study of shared clonotypes between healthy human individuals. Study-level results: The study found lower generation probabilities in non-shared clonotypes than in those shared by all four donors.

Assay execution proceeded at the deep level. Data came from immunoSEQ multiplex PCR; TCRdb stores just in-frame clones and leaves some out. Of approximately 2,300,000 clones in the sample, around 92% were seen once. Trimming took 0 bases from V and 10 from J; bases not matched to a gene: 6. This CDR3 comprises 14 residues. CDR1 is SGHRS, CDR2 YFSETQ, per germline. The rearrangement joins TRBV5-1 to TRBJ2-1, with 8 bases identical to TRBD2. The sequence came from a man aged 18 to 30 in good health. Some clones in this sample may be carry-over from other donors' samples. Source material: naive CD4+ T cells from PBMCs. The subset here: CD45RA+ positively selected. The CDR3 spells CASSLGGLVGEQFF. For the CDR3, the DNA is TGCGCCAGCAGCTTGGGGGGACTAGTAGGAGAGCAGTTCTTC.